This T cell receptor beta chain was retrieved from a study of cytomegalovirus exposure and HLA in healthy donors. Germline CDR1 is MNHEY and CDR2 is SMNVEV (reference sequence). This CDR3 has 15 amino acids. The ends were cut back, 0 bases at V and 0 bases at J, with 8 bases in the middle. PCR used 60 Vbeta primers and 13 Jbeta primers. Libraries were prepared by immunoSEQ multiplex PCR; TCRdb keeps only in-frame clonotypes and omits some of them. Of over 70,000 clones in the sample, around 71% are singletons; the top ten hold around 2.3%. The specimen was PBMCs. The sequence derives from a man aged 30-40 years in good health and CMV-seronegative. The rearrangement joins TRBV27 to TRBJ1-1, with TRBD1 as a possible D gene (6 bases). The CDR3 DNA sequence: TGTGCCAGCAGTTTATCCAGACAGGTGAACACTGAAGCTTTCTTT. Residues: CASSLSRQVNTEAFF.